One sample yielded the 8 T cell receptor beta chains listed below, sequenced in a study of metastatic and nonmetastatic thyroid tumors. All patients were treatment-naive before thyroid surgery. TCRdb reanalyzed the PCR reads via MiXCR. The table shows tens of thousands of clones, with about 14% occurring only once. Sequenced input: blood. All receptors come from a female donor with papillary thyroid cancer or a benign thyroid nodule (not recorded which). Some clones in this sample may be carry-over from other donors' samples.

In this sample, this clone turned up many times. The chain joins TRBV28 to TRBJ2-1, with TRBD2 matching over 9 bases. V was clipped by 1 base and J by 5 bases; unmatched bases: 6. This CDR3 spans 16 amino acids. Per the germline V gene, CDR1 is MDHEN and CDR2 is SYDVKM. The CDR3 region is CASSLYGGRDHNEQFF. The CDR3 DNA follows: TGTGCCAGCAGTTTATACGGCGGGAGGGACCACAATGAGCAGTTCTTC.

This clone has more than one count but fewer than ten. The CDR3 DNA sequence: TGTGCCAGCAGTGAAGGGTCCAGCGGTCGCTCCTACGAGCAGTACTTC. Translating it yields CASSEGSSGRSYEQYF. The V and J genes are TRBV6-1 and TRBJ2-7, with TRBD2 as a possible D gene (5 bases). V gave up 1 base and J gave up 0 bases, with 13 bases separating them. Germline CDR1 is MNHNS and CDR2 is SASEGT. The CDR3 sequence is 16 residues long.

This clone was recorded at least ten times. The CDR3 here is CASSSWTEPHTEAFF. The CDR3 DNA follows: TGTGCCAGCAGCTCCTGGACGGAACCGCACACTGAAGCTTTCTTT. The chain combines TRBV9 with TRBJ1-1; D remains ambiguous. This CDR3 is built from 15 residues. Germline CDR1 and CDR2: SGDLS and YYNGEE. The V end lost 4 bases, the J end lost 3 bases, and 16 bases lay between the germline ends.

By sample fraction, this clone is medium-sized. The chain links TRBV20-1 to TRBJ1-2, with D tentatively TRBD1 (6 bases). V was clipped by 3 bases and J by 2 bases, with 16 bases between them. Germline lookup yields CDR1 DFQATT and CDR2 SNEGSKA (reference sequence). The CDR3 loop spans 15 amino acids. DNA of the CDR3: TGCAGTGCTAGCCCGGCCAACCAGGGGAACTATGGCTACACCTTC. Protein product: CSASPANQGNYGYTF.

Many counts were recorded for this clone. CDR3 DNA: TGTGCCTGGCGACGGGAGCTCAACACCGGGGAGCTGTTTTTT. It encodes CAWRRELNTGELFF. The V call is TRBV30, the J call TRBJ2-2; D is possibly TRBD2 (6 bases). V shed 5 bases and J shed 2 bases, with 12 bases lying between them. Germline V CDR1 and CDR2: GTSNPN, SVGIG (reference sequence). The CDR3 covers 14 residues.

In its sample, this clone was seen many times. CDR3 sequence: CASSYLVSSGPRVEQYF. The CDR3 bases are TGTGCCAGCAGTTATTTAGTCTCCAGCGGGCCGAGGGTCGAGCAGTACTTC. The chain has TRBV6-6 and TRBJ2-7; maybe TRBD2 (6 bases). Between the trimmed V and J ends, which lost 3 bases and 6 bases, there was a span of 24 bases. Germline CDR1 and CDR2: MNHNY and SVGAGI (reference sequence). The CDR3 sequence is 17 residues long.

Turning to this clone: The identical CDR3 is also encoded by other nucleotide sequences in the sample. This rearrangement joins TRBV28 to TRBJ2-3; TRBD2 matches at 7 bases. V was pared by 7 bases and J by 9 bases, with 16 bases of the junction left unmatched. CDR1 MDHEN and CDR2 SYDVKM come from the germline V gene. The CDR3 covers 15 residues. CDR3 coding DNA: TGTGCCAGCAATTTCCCAGGGAGGGCCGCTCCAACGCAGTATTTT. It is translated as CASNFPGRAAPTQYF.

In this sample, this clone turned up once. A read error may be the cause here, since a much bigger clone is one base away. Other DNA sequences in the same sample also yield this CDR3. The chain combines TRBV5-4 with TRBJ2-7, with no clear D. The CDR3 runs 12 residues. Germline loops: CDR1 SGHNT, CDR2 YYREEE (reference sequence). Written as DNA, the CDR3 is TGTGCCAGTAGCTTGAATTACGGGGAGCAGTACTTC. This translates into CASSLNYGEQYF. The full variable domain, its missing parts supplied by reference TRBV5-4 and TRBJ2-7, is ETGVTQSPTHLIKTRGQQVTLRCSSQSGHNTVSWYQQALGQGPQFIFQYYREEENGRGNFPPRFSGLQFPNYSSELNVNALELDDSALYLCASSLNYGEQYFGPGTRLTVT.